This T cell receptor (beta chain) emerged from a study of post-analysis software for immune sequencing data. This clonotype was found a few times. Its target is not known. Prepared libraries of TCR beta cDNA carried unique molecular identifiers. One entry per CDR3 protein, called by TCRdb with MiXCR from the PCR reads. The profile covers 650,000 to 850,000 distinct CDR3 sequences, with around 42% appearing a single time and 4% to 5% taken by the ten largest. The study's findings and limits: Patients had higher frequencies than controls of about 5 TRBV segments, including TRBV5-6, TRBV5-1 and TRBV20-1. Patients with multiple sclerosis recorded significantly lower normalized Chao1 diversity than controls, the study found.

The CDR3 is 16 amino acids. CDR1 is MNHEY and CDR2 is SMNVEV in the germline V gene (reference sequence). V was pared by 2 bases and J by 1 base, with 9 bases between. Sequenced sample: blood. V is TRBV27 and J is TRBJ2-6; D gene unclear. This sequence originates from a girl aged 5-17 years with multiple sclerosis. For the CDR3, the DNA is TGTGCCAGCAGTTTAGGTCGACCGTCTGGGGCCAACGTCCTGACTTTC. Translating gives CASSLGRPSGANVLTF. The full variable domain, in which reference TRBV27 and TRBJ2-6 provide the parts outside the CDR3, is EAQVTQNPRYLITVTGKKLTVTCSQNMNHEYMSWYRQDPGLGLRQIYYSMNVEVTDKGDVPEGYKVSRKEKRNFPLILESPSPNQTSLYFCASSLGRPSGANVLTFGAGSRLTVL.